The 9 T cell receptor beta chains given below trace back to one sample, sequenced in a study of blood T cell repertoires in COVID-19. Method: immunoSEQ multiplex PCR; TCRdb's copy keeps in-frame clones and lacks some. The data show over 200,000 clones, approximately 83% seen once. Sample: peripheral blood. The source of these receptors is a woman aged 40 to 50 with active or convalescent COVID-19.

This sequence joins TRBV11-2 and TRBJ2-1, with 12 nucleotides matching TRBD2. V lost 5 bases, J lost 4 bases, and 3 bases stayed unmatched. The V gene's germline CDR1 is SGHAT and CDR2 FQNNGV. The CDR3 covers 15 residues. Written as DNA, the CDR3 is TGTGCCAGCAGCCGGACTAGCGGGATTTACAATGAGCAGTTCTTC. It codes for CASSRTSGIYNEQFF.

This chain uses TRBV11-3 with TRBJ1-6; no firm D call. The CDR3 has 15 amino acids. V lost 2 bases and J lost 7, with 12 bases in between. Germline CDR1 SGHNT, CDR2 YENEEA. CDR3 residues: CASSLKSAGNSPLHF. DNA for the CDR3: TGTGCCAGCAGCTTAAAAAGCGCGGGAAATTCACCCCTCCACTTT.

The rearrangement uses TRBV6-2 or TRBV6-3 and TRBJ2-7; 8 nucleotides line up with TRBD1. The V and J ends lost 2 bases and 5 bases, in that order; junction bases with no gene match: 5. Germline V gene data show CDR1 as MNHEY and CDR2 as SVGEGT. This CDR3 is built from 14 residues. CDR3 coding DNA: TGTGCCAGCAGTTACGCGGACAGGGACGACGAGCAGTACTTC. It codes for CASSYADRDDEQYF.

This clone was counted once. CDR3 DNA sequence: TGTGCCAGCAGTTTAATAGCCCGGGGGGGCCGCTACGAGCAGTACTTC. Translated: CASSLIARGGRYEQYF. The J gene is TRBJ2-7, the V gene TRBV28, with 8 bases lining up with TRBD2. With V trimmed by 2 bases and J by 3 bases, 9 bases remained unmatched. The CDR3 is 16 residues long. Germline-derived CDR1 and CDR2 are MDHEN and SYDVKM.

The gene calls are TRBV30 and TRBJ2-5; D possibly corresponds to TRBD1 (5 bases). The ends were cut back, 8 bases at V and 9 bases at J, with 19 bases in the middle. Germline V lookup: CDR1 GTSNPN, CDR2 SVGIG (reference sequence). The CDR3 runs 12 residues. The chain's CDR3 is CAILRGKRAQYF. The CDR3 DNA reads as TGTGCCATACTTAGGGGTAAAAGGGCCCAGTACTTC.

This sequence joins TRBV20-1 and TRBJ1-1; D is unclear. The length of the CDR3 is 11 residues. Germline CDR1 reads DFQATT; CDR2 reads SNEGSKA (reference sequence). The germline V and J ends were trimmed by 5 bases and 1 base, with 5 bases remaining between them. As DNA, the CDR3 is TGCAGTGCTGGCAGGAACACTGAAGCTTTCTTT. It yields the protein CSAGRNTEAFF.

The chain employs TRBV27 and TRBJ2-7; TRBD1 is a possible D gene (6 bases). The CDR3 is 14 amino acids. Deletions cut 5 bases from V and 2 bases from J, with 13 bases between. The V gene's germline CDR1 is MNHEY and CDR2 SMNVEV (reference sequence). CDR3 residues: CASSRRDTTYEQYF. The CDR3, as DNA: TGTGCCAGCAGTCGACGGGACACTACCTACGAGCAGTACTTC.

J is TRBJ1-6 and V is TRBV14; 7 positions agree with TRBD1. V dropped 1 base and J dropped 4; count of bases not matched to a gene: 4. This CDR3 is 16 amino acids long. CDR1 and CDR2 from the germline V gene are SGHDN and FVKESK. CDR3 sequence: CASSQVAGQYNSPLHF. The CDR3, as DNA: TGTGCCAGCAGCCAAGTCGCGGGACAGTATAATTCACCCCTCCACTTT. Variable domain in full (rest from reference TRBV14 and TRBJ1-6): EAGVTQFPSHSVIEKGQTVTLRCDPISGHDNLYWYRRVMGKEIKFLLHFVKESKQDESGMPNNRFLAERTGGTYSTLKVQPAELEDSGVYFCASSQVAGQYNSPLHFGNGTRLTVT.

This chain joins TRBV6-6 and TRBJ2-5; TRBD2 agrees at 12 bases. V gave up 8 bases and J gave up 4 bases; unmatched junction bases: 8. CDR3 length: 15 amino acids. Per the germline V gene, CDR1 is MNHNY and CDR2 is SVGAGI (reference sequence). The CDR3 loop is CASQGGLAGRETQYF. CDR3 nucleotides: TGTGCCAGCCAGGGAGGACTAGCGGGAAGAGAGACCCAGTACTTC.